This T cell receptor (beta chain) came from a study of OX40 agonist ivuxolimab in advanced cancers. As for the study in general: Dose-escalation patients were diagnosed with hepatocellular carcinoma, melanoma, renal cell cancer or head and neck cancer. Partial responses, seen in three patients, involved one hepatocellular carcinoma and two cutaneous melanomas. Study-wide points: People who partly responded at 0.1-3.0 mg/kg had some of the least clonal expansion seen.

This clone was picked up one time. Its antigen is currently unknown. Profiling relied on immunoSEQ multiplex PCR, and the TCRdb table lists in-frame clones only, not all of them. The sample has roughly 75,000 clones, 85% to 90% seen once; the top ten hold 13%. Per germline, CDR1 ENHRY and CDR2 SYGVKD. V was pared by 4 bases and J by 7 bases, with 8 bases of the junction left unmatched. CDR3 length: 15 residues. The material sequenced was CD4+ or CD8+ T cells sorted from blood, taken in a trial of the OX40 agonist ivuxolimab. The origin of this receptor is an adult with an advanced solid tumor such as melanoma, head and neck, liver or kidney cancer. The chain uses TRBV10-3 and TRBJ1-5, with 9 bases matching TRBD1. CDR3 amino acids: CAISVAGTGKQPQHF. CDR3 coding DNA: TGTGCCATCAGTGTCGCTGGGACAGGGAAACAGCCCCAGCATTTT.